The 5 T cell receptor beta chains listed next were all sequenced from one sample in a study of CD8+ T cells in alopecia areata. The authors extracted RNA and reverse transcribed it into cDNA as the sequencing template. TCRdb keeps only in-frame clones here, not all; method: immunoSEQ multiplex PCR. This sample yields 130,000 to 150,000 clones, of which more than 45% are seen a single time; over 5.5% belongs to the top ten. Sequencing was performed on CD4+ T cells sorted from blood. These receptors all stem from a human donor with alopecia areata.

This clone was picked up a small number of times. The chain combines TRBV4-1 with TRBJ2-7, with D possibly matching TRBD2 (7 bases). Germline loops: CDR1 MGHRA, CDR2 YSYEKL. This CDR3 spans 15 amino acids. V was cut by 4 bases and J by 7 bases, with 20 bases left in between. For the CDR3, the DNA is TGCGCCAGCAGCCTGGGGGGGCAGGGGCTTGGGGAGCAGTACTTC. The encoded protein is CASSLGGQGLGEQYF.

The V gene is TRBV27, the J gene TRBJ1-2, with TRBD1 as a possible D gene (5 bases). The germline gives CDR1 MNHEY, CDR2 SMNVEV (reference sequence). The CDR3 has 13 residues. V gave up 1 base and J gave up 7 bases, with 10 bases separating them. CDR3 protein: CASSLWGGAGYTF. The CDR3 DNA reads as TGTGCCAGCAGTTTATGGGGGGGTGCTGGCTACACCTTC.

As concerns this clone: A junction end diverges from the germline sequence, so it may reflect a read error. This chain connects TRBV11-3 to TRBJ2-7; TRBD1 agrees at 8 bases. The CDR3 extends over 13 amino acids. Germline CDR1 and CDR2: SGHNT and YENEEA. Here the CDR3 DNA reads TGTGCCAGCAGCTTAGATGGCGGGCAGGGGGCCCTCTTC. Translated, it gives CASSLDGGQGALF.

This clone was seen only a few times. This chain links TRBV10-3 with TRBJ2-5, with unresolved D. The V end lost 8 bases, the J end lost 7 bases, and 14 bases lay between the germline ends. The germline gives CDR1 ENHRY, CDR2 SYGVKD. The CDR3 contains 12 residues. In DNA form, the CDR3 reads TGTGCCATCGGGGTAACCCCAGTGACCCAGTACTTC. This translates into CAIGVTPVTQYF.

The CDR3 region has the DNA TGCAGTCCTTGGGACAGAAACTACGAGCAGTACTTC. Encoded protein: CSPWDRNYEQYF. The V gene is TRBV29-1, the J gene TRBJ2-7; 7 bases agree with TRBD1. The CDR3 runs 12 residues. Germline loops: CDR1 SQVTM, CDR2 ANQGSEA.